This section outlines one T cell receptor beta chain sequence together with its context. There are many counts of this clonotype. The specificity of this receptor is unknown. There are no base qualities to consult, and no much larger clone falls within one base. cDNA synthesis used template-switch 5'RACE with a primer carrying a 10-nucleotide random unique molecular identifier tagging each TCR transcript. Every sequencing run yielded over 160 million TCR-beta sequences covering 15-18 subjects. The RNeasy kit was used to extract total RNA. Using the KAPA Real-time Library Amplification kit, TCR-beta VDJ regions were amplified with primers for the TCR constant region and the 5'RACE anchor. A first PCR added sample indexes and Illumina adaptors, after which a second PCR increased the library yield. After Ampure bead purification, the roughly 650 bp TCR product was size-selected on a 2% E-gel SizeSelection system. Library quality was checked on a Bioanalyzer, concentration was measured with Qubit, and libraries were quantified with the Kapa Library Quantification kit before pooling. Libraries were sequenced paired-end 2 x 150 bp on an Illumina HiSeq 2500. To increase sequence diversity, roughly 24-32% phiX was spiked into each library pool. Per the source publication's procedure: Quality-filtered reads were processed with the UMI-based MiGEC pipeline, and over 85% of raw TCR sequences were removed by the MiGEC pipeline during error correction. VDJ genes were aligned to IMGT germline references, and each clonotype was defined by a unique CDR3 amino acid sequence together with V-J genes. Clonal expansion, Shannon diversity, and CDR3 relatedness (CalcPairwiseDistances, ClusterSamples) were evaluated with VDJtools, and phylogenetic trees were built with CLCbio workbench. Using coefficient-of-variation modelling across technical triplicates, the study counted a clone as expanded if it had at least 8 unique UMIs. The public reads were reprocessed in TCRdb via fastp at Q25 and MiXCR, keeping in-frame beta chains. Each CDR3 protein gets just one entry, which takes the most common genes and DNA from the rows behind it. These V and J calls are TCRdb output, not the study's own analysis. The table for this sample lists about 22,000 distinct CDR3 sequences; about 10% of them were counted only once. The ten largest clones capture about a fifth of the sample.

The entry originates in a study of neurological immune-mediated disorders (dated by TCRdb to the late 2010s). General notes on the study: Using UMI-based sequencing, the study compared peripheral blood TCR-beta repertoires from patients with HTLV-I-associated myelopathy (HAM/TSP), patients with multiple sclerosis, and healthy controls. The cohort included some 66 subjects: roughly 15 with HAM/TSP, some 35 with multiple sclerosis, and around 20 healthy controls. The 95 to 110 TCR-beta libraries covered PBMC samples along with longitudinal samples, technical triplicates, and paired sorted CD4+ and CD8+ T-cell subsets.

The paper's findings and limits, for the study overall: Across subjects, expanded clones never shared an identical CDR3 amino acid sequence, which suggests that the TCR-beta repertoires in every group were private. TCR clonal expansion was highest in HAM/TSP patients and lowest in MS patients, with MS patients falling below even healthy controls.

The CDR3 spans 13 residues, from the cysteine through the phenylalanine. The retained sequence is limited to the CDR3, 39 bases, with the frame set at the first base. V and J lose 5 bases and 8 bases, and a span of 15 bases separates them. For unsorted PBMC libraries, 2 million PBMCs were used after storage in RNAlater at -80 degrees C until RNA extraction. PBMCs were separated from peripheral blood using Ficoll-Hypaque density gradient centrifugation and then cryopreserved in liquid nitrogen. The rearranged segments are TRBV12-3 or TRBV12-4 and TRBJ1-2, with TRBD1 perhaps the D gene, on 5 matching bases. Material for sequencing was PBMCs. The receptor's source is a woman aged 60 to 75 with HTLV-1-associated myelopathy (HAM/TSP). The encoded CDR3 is CASSPVGGGGYTF. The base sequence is TGTGCCAGCAGTCCTGTGGGGGGAGGCGGCTACACCTTC.